This TCR beta chain is drawn from a study of OX40 agonist ivuxolimab in advanced cancers. General study results and limits: What antigens the expanded peripheral T cells recognized was never established.

Sequencing used immunoSEQ multiplex PCR; TCRdb keeps in-frame clones, though not all of them. Of approximately 52,000 clones listed, about 83% were seen once; the top ten hold about 1.2%. V dropped 4 bases and J dropped 0 bases, with 9 bases sitting between them. The CDR3 covers 14 residues. Germline V gives CDR1 LNHDA, CDR2 SQIVND (reference sequence). With respect to this clone: Its antigen remains unidentified.

Samples of blood were obtained at baseline, on cycle 4 day 1, and on cycle 7 day 1. This chain links TRBV19 with TRBJ1-2; D is uncertain. The source was CD4+ or CD8+ T cells sorted from blood, collected in a trial of the OX40 agonist ivuxolimab. The receptor comes from an adult with an advanced solid tumor such as melanoma, head and neck, liver or kidney cancer. For the CDR3, the DNA is TGTGCCAGTAGTAACCAGAATCCTAACTATGGCTACACCTTC. Its translation is CASSNQNPNYGYTF.